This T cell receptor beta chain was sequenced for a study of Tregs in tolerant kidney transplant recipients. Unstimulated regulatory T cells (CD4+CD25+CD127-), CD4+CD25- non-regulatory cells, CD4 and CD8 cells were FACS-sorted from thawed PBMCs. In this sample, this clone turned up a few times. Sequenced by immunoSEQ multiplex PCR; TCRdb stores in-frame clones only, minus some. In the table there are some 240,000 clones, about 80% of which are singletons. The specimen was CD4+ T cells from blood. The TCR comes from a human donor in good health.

The CDR3 DNA sequence: TGTGCCAGCAGATCGACACAGAACACTGAAGCTTTCTTT. It translates to CASRSTQNTEAFF. V usage is TRBV5-6 and J usage is TRBJ1-1; unclear D gene. This CDR3 is 13 amino acids long. Trimming removed 5 bases at V and 1 base at J, with 9 bases between. The germline gives CDR1 SGHDT, CDR2 YYEEEE.